A selection of T cell receptor beta chains follows, all from one sample in a study of T-cell memory formation after mild COVID-19. A single record per CDR3 protein comes from TCRdb applying MiXCR to the 5' RACE reads. Here the sample spans around 410,000 distinct CDR3 sequences, around a quarter being singletons. The material sequenced was PBMCs or a T cell subset sorted from them (not recorded which). The receptors here all came from an adult woman who had mild COVID-19 (a few samples of this study predate the infection). Cell type and time point are not known. Both conserved end residues are part of each CDR3. Fields, in order: J gene, V gene, clone size, D gene, CDR3 DNA, CDR3 protein. A D gene is named only where the DNA matches it firmly. A clone size is listed for some rows: how often the clone was seen (once, few, many), or a class if it is expanded.

>TRBJ1-4|TRBV7-9|.|.
TGTGCCAGCAGTTATCGTAAAGGGCCAGTTGAAAAACTGTTTTTT
CASSYRKGPVEKLFF
>TRBJ1-5|TRBV5-1|.|TRBD1
TGCGCCAGCAGCTGGACAGGGGCGGAAAATCAGCCCCAGCATTTT
CASSWTGAENQPQHF
>TRBJ2-3|TRBV7-2|.|.
TGTGCCAGCAGCATCCAACAAGATACGCAGTATTTT
CASSIQQDTQYF
>TRBJ2-2|TRBV5-1|few|.
TGCGCCAGCAGCCCCACCACTAACCAGGGTTCGAACGGGGAGCTGTTTTTT
CASSPTTNQGSNGELFF
>TRBJ2-1|TRBV18|once|.
TGTGCCAGCTCACCAGGCAGGGTGGATGAGCAGTTCTTC
CASSPGRVDEQFF
>TRBJ2-4|TRBV7-2|.|.
TGTGCCAGCAAGGCGGGGTATGTTCAGTACTTC
CASKAGYVQYF
>TRBJ2-7|TRBV11-3|many|TRBD1
TGTGCCAGCAGCTCTCACCCCGGGACAGGGGGTATGAGCTCCTACGAGCAGTACTTC
CASSSHPGTGGMSSYEQYF
>TRBJ2-7|TRBV3-1|.|TRBD2
TGTGCCAGCAGCCAAGAACACGGGGGGGACCCCTACGAGCAGTACTTC
CASSQEHGGDPYEQYF
>TRBJ2-1|TRBV12-3/TRBV12-4|few|TRBD2
TGTGCCAGCAGTTTGAGTAGCGGGGGGGCGATTAGTAATGAGCAGTTCTTC
CASSLSSGGAISNEQFF
>TRBJ2-7|TRBV30|.|TRBD2
TGTGCCTGGAGTGTGAGCGGGACTCCCTACGAGCAGTACTTC
CAWSVSGTPYEQYF
>TRBJ2-3|TRBV7-6|.|TRBD2
TGTGCCAGCAGCTTCCGACTAGCGGGGGGTTCAGATACGCAGTATTTT
CASSFRLAGGSDTQYF
>TRBJ1-5|TRBV4-1|.|.
TGCGCCAGCAGCCAAGATTGGGGCACTAGCAATCAGCCCCAGCATTTT
CASSQDWGTSNQPQHF
>TRBJ2-5|TRBV5-1|few|.
TGCGCCAGCAGCGATGGGCAAGAGACCCAGTACTTC
CASSDGQETQYF
>TRBJ2-1|TRBV6-5|.|TRBD2
TGTGCCAGCAGTCCAAGGACTAGCGGATCTCACAATGAGCAGTTCTTC
CASSPRTSGSHNEQFF
>TRBJ2-7|TRBV20-1|.|.
TGCAGTGCTTACTACGCCCGGACCTACGAGCAGTACTTC
CSAYYARTYEQYF
>TRBJ2-7|TRBV7-6|few|.
TGTGCCAGCAGCTTAGAGGCCAGGGGGGACTACGAGCAGTACTTC
CASSLEARGDYEQYF
>TRBJ2-3|TRBV5-1|.|TRBD2
TGCGCCAGCAGCGGCACTAGCGGGAGTTTTGATACGCAGTATTTT
CASSGTSGSFDTQYF
>TRBJ1-4|TRBV6-6|.|.
TGTGCCAGCAGTTACTCGGGTAATGAAAAACTGTTTTTT
CASSYSGNEKLFF
>TRBJ1-1|TRBV5-5|few|.
TGTGCCAGCAGCTTGCAGAGATTGAACACTGAAGCTTTCTTT
CASSLQRLNTEAFF
>TRBJ1-1|TRBV12-3/TRBV12-4|.|.
TGTGCCAGTTTACTAACAAGACAAGCTTTCTTT
CASLLTRQAFF